The 16 T cell receptor beta chains listed next were all sequenced from one sample in a study of blood T cells in healthy people across ages. A second PCR, run for roughly 7 to 12 cycles, used a sample-barcoded 5' primer plus a J-beta primer mix. TCRdb called the 5' RACE reads again in MiXCR, with one record for every CDR3 protein. The repertoire includes 750,000 to 950,000 distinct CDR3 sequences, under 35% of them detected once, and roughly 10% sits in the top ten. This sample also appeared in a second study, on T cells of mothers and their children.

Sequenced input: blood. These receptors all come from a woman aged 40 to 49 in good health.

This clonotype has a handful of counts. The genes are TRBV15 and TRBJ1-1; the match to TRBD1 covers 7 bases. Germline V gene lookup returns CDR1 LNHNV and CDR2 YYDKDF (reference sequence). This CDR3 region has 13 residues. Trimming removed 4 bases from V and 3 bases from J; junction bases left unmatched: 2. The CDR3 DNA follows: TGTGCCACCAGCATTACAGGGGACACTGAAGCTTTCTTT. Residues: CATSITGDTEAFF.

There are many counts of this clonotype. V is TRBV5-1 and J is TRBJ2-1; the D gene is possibly TRBD1 (6 bases). Germline V gene lookup returns CDR1 SGHRS and CDR2 YFSETQ. With 4 bases removed from V and 6 bases from J, the gap between germline ends came to 14 bases. The CDR3 is made up of 14 amino acids. CDR3 DNA sequence: TGCGCCAGCAGCCTACGGACAGTGGGCAATGAGCAGTTCTTC. The encoded protein is CASSLRTVGNEQFF.

The V and J genes are TRBV11-2 and TRBJ1-6, with TRBD1 identical over 8 bases. The germline gives CDR1 SGHAT, CDR2 FQNNGV. This CDR3 comprises 15 residues. With V trimmed by 3 bases and J by 9 bases, 7 bases remained unmatched. The chain's CDR3 is CASSFGQGAGSPLHF. The CDR3 DNA sequence: TGTGCCAGCAGCTTTGGGCAGGGGGCAGGTTCACCCCTCCACTTT.

The rearrangement uses TRBV7-2 and TRBJ2-1; D is unclear. Trimming stripped 5 bases from V and 6 bases from J, with 8 bases between. This CDR3 is built from 12 residues. CDR1 is SGHTA, CDR2 FQGNSA, per germline. The chain's CDR3 is CASSAERNEQFF. Here the CDR3 DNA reads TGTGCCAGCAGCGCCGAACGCAATGAGCAGTTCTTC. The complete variable domain, with remaining parts taken from reference TRBV7-2 and TRBJ2-1, reads GAGVSQSPSNKVTEKGKDVELRCDPISGHTALYWYRQSLGQGLEFLIYFQGNSAPDKSGLPSDRFSAERTGGSVSTLTIQRTQQEDSAVYLCASSAERNEQFFGPGTRLTVL.

This clonotype has only a few counts. The rearrangement uses TRBV9 and TRBJ1-2; D remains unclear. The CDR3 has 14 residues. V lost 4 bases, J lost 4 bases, and 14 bases lay in between. The germline CDR1 and CDR2 sequences are SGDLS and YYNGEE. The CDR3 DNA follows: TGTGCCAGCAGCCCCCACCCCACCTCCTATGGCTACACCTTC. Translating gives CASSPHPTSYGYTF.

As concerns this clonotype: A junction end diverges from the germline sequence, so it may reflect a read error. The chain joins TRBV14 to TRBJ2-2; no clear D gene. Germline CDR1 and CDR2: SGHDN and FVKESK. The CDR3 contains 15 residues. Here the CDR3 DNA reads TGTGCCCGCAGCCCGGTCCTCTCGAACACCGGGGAGCTGTTTTTT. Amino acid sequence: CARSPVLSNTGELFF.

There are many counts of this clonotype. The chain combines TRBV4-3 with TRBJ2-7, with no clear D. The CDR3 contains 15 residues. CDR1 LGHNA and CDR2 YSLEER come from the germline V gene. Trimming took 0 bases from V and 0 from J, leaving 9 bases between them. In nucleotides, the CDR3 is TGCGCCAGCAGCCAAGACCCCGCGAGCTCCTACGAGCAGTACTTC. Translated: CASSQDPASSYEQYF.

The chain uses TRBV12-3 or TRBV12-4 and TRBJ2-5; 7 positions agree with TRBD2. The V gene end was trimmed by 6 bases and the J gene end by 0 bases; junction bases not matched to a gene: 7. The CDR3 runs to 15 residues. The CDR3 loop reads CASSAGDVNQETQYF. The CDR3 DNA sequence: TGTGCCAGCAGCGCGGGGGACGTTAACCAAGAGACCCAGTACTTC.

Turning to this clonotype: The junction departs from germline at one end; a sequencing error may be responsible. The chain has TRBV6-5 and TRBJ1-6; D perhaps matches TRBD1 (5 bases). The CDR3 totals 18 residues. Germline V gene sequence: CDR1 MNHEY, CDR2 SVGAGI. The CDR3 DNA reads as TGTGCCGGCAGCTACGGGGGACCGGGAAGCTCCTATAATTCACCCCTCCACTTT. Translation: CAGSYGGPGSSYNSPLHF.

This clonotype was observed many times. The rearrangement joins TRBV5-1 to TRBJ2-1; TRBD1 aligns across 8 bases. CDR3 length: 12 amino acids. Per the germline V gene, CDR1 is SGHRS and CDR2 is YFSETQ. The V gene end was trimmed by 10 bases and the J gene end by 7 bases; junction bases not matched to a gene: 7. CDR3 region: CASADRENEQFF. For the CDR3, the DNA is TGCGCCTCGGCGGACAGGGAAAATGAGCAGTTCTTC.

To note about this clonotype: A much more abundant neighbour one base away suggests this may be a read error. The chain recombines TRBV15 with TRBJ2-1; D perhaps matches TRBD2 (5 bases). Germline CDR1 reads LNHNV; CDR2 reads YYDKDF (reference sequence). This CDR3 is 15 amino acids long. The CDR3 DNA is TGTGCCGCCAGCGAGTACAGCGGCTCCTACAATGAGCAGTTCTTC. Protein sequence: CAASEYSGSYNEQFF.

This clonotype was observed a few times. The V gene is TRBV19, the J gene TRBJ1-4, with 10 positions matching TRBD1. Germline V lookup: CDR1 LNHDA, CDR2 SQIVND (reference sequence). J gave up 3 bases and V 3 bases, and 7 bases lay outside the gene matches. There are 17 residues in the CDR3. This chain's CDR3 is CASSIPRQGAANEKLFF. CDR3 coding DNA: TGTGCCAGTAGTATCCCTCGACAGGGGGCGGCTAATGAAAAACTGTTTTTT. Together with reference TRBV19 and TRBJ1-4, the CDR3 gives the full variable domain: DGGITQSPKYLFRKEGQNVTLSCEQNLNHDAMYWYRQDPGQGLRLIYYSQIVNDFQKGDIAEGYSVSREKKESFPLTVTSAQKNPTAFYLCASSIPRQGAANEKLFFGSGTQLSVL.

This clonotype was counted only a few times. With a much larger clone just one base away, this may be a read error. This chain joins TRBV7-6 and TRBJ2-1; TRBD1 aligns across 7 bases. Losses at the gene ends were 6 bases for V and 13 bases for J; bases not matched to a gene: 15. The CDR3 covers 14 residues. Germline V gene sequence: CDR1 SGHVS, CDR2 FNYEAQ. The chain's CDR3 is CASSYDRVAETQFF. In DNA, the CDR3 is TGTGCCAGCAGTTACGACAGGGTGGCAGAGACCCAGTTCTTC.

This clonotype came up a few times. The chain carries TRBV24-1 and TRBJ2-5, with 8 bases aligning to TRBD2. V lost 4 bases to trimming and J lost 0 bases; unmatched junction nucleotides: 6. Germline-derived CDR1 and CDR2 are KGHDR and SFDVKD. The CDR3 runs 16 residues. DNA for the CDR3: TGTGCCACCAGTGACCGGCGGGGGGCTAACCAAGAGACCCAGTACTTC. It specifies CATSDRRGANQETQYF.

This chain joins TRBV27 and TRBJ2-5; tentatively, D is TRBD2 (5 bases). Matching the DNA end better, TRBJ2-7 makes the J call doubtful. Germline V gives CDR1 MNHEY, CDR2 SMNVEV (reference sequence). The CDR3 runs to 14 residues. The CDR3 spells CASSLSSEGYEQYF. The DNA of the CDR3 is TGTGCCAGCAGTTTATCGTCTGAGGGCTACGAGCAGTACTTC.

V gene TRBV12-3 or TRBV12-4 combines with J gene TRBJ1-6; 9 bases fit TRBD1. V shed 4 bases, J shed 3 bases, and the junction held 4 bases outside the gene matches. CDR3 length: 16 amino acids. DNA of the CDR3: TGTGCCAGCAGTTCGGACAGGGGTTTCTATAATTCACCCCTCCACTTT. It is translated as CASSSDRGFYNSPLHF.